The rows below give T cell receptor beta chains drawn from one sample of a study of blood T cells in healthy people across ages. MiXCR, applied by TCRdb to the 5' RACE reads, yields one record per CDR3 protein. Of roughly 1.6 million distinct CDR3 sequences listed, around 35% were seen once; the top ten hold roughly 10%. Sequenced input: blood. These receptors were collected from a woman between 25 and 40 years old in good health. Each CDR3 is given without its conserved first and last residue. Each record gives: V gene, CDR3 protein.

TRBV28	ASSLYLDREGYEQY
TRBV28	ASSRDGRTDTQY
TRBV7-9	AGTRGIEETQY
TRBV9	ASSLSPGQGSYNEQF
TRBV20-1	SAREWGWGYGYT
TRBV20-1	SAGTGSTDTQY
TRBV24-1	ATGDHNYDYT
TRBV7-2	ASSDLGLAGDEQF
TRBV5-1	ASSRNREVLRYEQY
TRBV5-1	ASSLAVAGGPQETQY
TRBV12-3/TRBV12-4	ASSGTSQETQY
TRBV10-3	AIIRDRDNNEQF
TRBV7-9	ASSLGAPGKVTGELF
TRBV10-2	ASSGYPKETQY
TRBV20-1	SAVSGGAYEQY
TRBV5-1	ASSLEGQGRNSPLH
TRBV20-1	SARPGGEGNQPQH
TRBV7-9	ASSAGQLTSGANVLT
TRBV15	ATSRDGESNQPQH
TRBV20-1	STQGQNTEAF
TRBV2	ASSTDRPSYNEQF
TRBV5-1	ASSRDLETQY
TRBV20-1	SAWDRGHEQY
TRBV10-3	AIRATGDFPYGQY
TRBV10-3	AISKVGDEQF
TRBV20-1	SARGDWGTYNEQF
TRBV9	ASSVGLAAYTDTQY
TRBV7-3	ASSLRARGADNEQF
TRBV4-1	ASSQRGDEQF
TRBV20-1	SARRNSPWTYEQY
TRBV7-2	ASSPWTGDYNEQF
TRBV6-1	ASVGQLNTEAF
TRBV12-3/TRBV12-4	ASSSQRSLGTDTQY
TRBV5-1	ASSFDRASDTQY